Below, 25 T cell receptor beta chains from the same sample are listed, as sequenced in a study of CD8 T cells in ankylosing spondylitis. Study results and limitations: What appeared characteristic of ankylosing spondylitis blood was a TCR beta motif of under 10 highly homologous variants.

TCRdb reanalysed the 5' RACE reads using MiXCR and keeps one entry per CDR3 protein. The sample consists of roughly 700,000 distinct CDR3 sequences, around 19% of them appearing once. Their cognate antigens are unknown. The specimen was blood, either unsorted or a sorted T cell fraction (not recorded which). The receptors derive from a male donor with ankylosing spondylitis.

V usage is TRBV6-1 and J usage is TRBJ2-3; D gene ambiguous. The CDR3 totals 14 residues. Trimming stripped 0 bases from V and 8 bases from J, with 12 bases between. CDR1 MNHNS and CDR2 SASEGT come from the germline V gene. The CDR3 reads CASSEAPTGPTQYF. CDR3 coding DNA: TGTGCCAGCAGTGAAGCCCCGACCGGGCCTACGCAGTATTTT.

V and J are TRBV20-1 and TRBJ2-1, with 13 positions matching TRBD2. With V trimmed by 4 bases and J by 1 base, 7 bases remained unmatched. The CDR3 extends over 17 amino acids. CDR1 DFQATT and CDR2 SNEGSKA come from the germline V gene (reference sequence). CDR3 in amino acids: CSAKLAGGFSSYNEQFF. The CDR3 DNA sequence: TGCAGTGCTAAACTAGCGGGGGGGTTTTCTTCCTACAATGAGCAGTTCTTC.

The chain recombines TRBV28 with TRBJ2-7, with 10 bases fitting TRBD2. CDR3 length equals 16 residues. Germline lookup yields CDR1 MDHEN and CDR2 SYDVKM. Germline trimming cut 3 bases from V and 3 bases from J; bases unmatched to any gene: 8. CDR3 protein: CASSLPSGSGIYEQYF. The DNA for the CDR3 is TGTGCCAGCAGTTTGCCTAGCGGGAGCGGTATCTACGAGCAGTACTTC.

Here the CDR3 DNA reads TGTGCCAGCAGTCCTTACATCCAAGGGGGAGGGCAGTTCTTC. Translation: CASSPYIQGGGQFF. This sequence joins TRBV6-2 or TRBV6-3 and TRBJ2-1; D is tentatively TRBD1 or TRBD2 (6 bases each). Looked up from germline, CDR1 is MNHEY and CDR2 is SVGEGT. V shed 5 bases and J shed 12 bases, with 20 bases lying between them. This CDR3 spans 14 amino acids.

The chain is built from TRBV7-9 and TRBJ2-3; TRBD2 might be the D (5 bases). The ends were cut back, 7 bases at V and 2 bases at J, with 16 bases in the middle. Germline CDR1 is SEHNR and CDR2 is FQNEAQ (reference sequence). The CDR3 is made up of 15 amino acids. The CDR3 is CASTLGPEATDTQYF. Here the CDR3 DNA reads TGTGCCAGCACCCTAGGGCCGGAGGCCACAGATACGCAGTATTTT.

Only a few counts were recorded for this clonotype. The chain has TRBV4-1 and TRBJ2-2; weak D call: TRBD2 (6 bases). This CDR3 is built from 16 residues. V was pared by 4 bases and J by 3 bases, with 15 bases between. Germline assignment: CDR1 MGHRA and CDR2 YSYEKL. The CDR3 DNA reads TGCGCCAGCAGCCCCTTCGGGAGAGATGACACCGGGGAGCTGTTTTTT. Protein: CASSPFGRDDTGELFF.

This clonotype was found a few times. V gene TRBV3-1 combines with J gene TRBJ1-1; D gene unclear. CDR1 LGHDT and CDR2 YNNKEL come from the germline V gene (reference sequence). CDR3 length equals 11 residues. With 2 bases removed from V and 7 bases from J, the gap between germline ends came to 5 bases. The CDR3 sequence: CASSQKFEAFF. Written as DNA, the CDR3 is TGTGCCAGCAGCCAAAAGTTTGAAGCTTTCTTT.

Only a few counts were recorded for this clonotype. The genes are TRBV15 and TRBJ2-5; no definite D call. Germline loops: CDR1 LNHNV, CDR2 YYDKDF (reference sequence). CDR3 length: 12 amino acids. V lost 0 bases, J lost 6 bases, and 5 bases lay in between. The CDR3 region has the DNA TGTGCCACCAGCAGAGAAGGAAAGACCCAGTACTTC. Translation: CATSREGKTQYF.

V usage is TRBV29-1 and J usage is TRBJ2-7, with 11 bases fitting TRBD1. Germline lookup yields CDR1 SQVTM and CDR2 ANQGSEA. The CDR3 runs to 13 residues. Losses at the gene ends were 8 bases for V and 6 bases for J; bases not matched to a gene: 9. The CDR3 spells CSTSGQGGGEQYF. DNA for the CDR3: TGCAGCACTTCGGGACAGGGGGGAGGCGAGCAGTACTTC.

A few counts support this clonotype. The chain links TRBV27 to TRBJ2-7, with D possibly matching TRBD2 (5 bases). The CDR3 has 15 residues. Trimming pared 0 bases from V and 5 bases from J, leaving 14 bases between. Germline values: CDR1 MNHEY, CDR2 SMNVEV (reference sequence). CDR3 bases: TGTGCCAGCAGTTTATCTTACACTAGTCCGGACGAGCAGTACTTC. This codes for CASSLSYTSPDEQYF.

This clonotype was counted only a few times. Compared with germline, one end of the junction differs, possibly owing to a read error. V and J are TRBV12-3 or TRBV12-4 and TRBJ2-7; maybe TRBD2 (6 bases). There are 15 residues in the CDR3. The CDR3 loop is CASSFGGGSSSEQYF. DNA of the CDR3: TGTGCCAGCAGTTTTGGTGGGGGGTCATCCTCCGAGCAGTACTTC.

The rearrangement joins TRBV5-1 to TRBJ1-6; 11 bases agree with TRBD1. Trimming took 4 bases from V and 5 from J; bases not matched to a gene: 11. The CDR3 totals 18 residues. Per the germline V gene, CDR1 is SGHRS and CDR2 is YFSETQ. The CDR3 region has the DNA TGCGCCAGCAGCAATACAGGGACAGGGGGGATAGATAATTCACCCCTCCACTTT. This gives the protein CASSNTGTGGIDNSPLHF.

The J gene is TRBJ2-1, the V gene TRBV12-3 or TRBV12-4; D call uncertain. CDR3 length: 13 residues. The V and J ends lost 7 bases and 7 bases respectively, with 14 bases between them. The CDR3 is CASMNEWGNEQFF. Written as DNA, the CDR3 is TGTGCCAGCATGAATGAGTGGGGAAATGAGCAGTTCTTC.

This clonotype has a handful of counts. The chain links TRBV27 to TRBJ2-5; D remains unclear. V was cut by 11 bases and J by 4 bases, with 20 bases left in between. The V gene's germline CDR1 is MNHEY and CDR2 SMNVEV (reference sequence). This CDR3 has 14 amino acids. DNA for the CDR3: TGTGCCGCCAAACCCAGGATATCGGTAGAGACCCAGTACTTC. Encoded protein: CAAKPRISVETQYF.

The J gene is TRBJ2-1, the V gene TRBV12-5, with 11 bases identical to TRBD2. V lost 1 base to trimming and J lost 2 bases; unmatched junction nucleotides: 4. The CDR3 is made up of 17 amino acids. Looked up from germline, CDR1 is LGHNT and CDR2 is FRNRAP. CDR3 region: CASGLGIAGGPYNEQFF. Here the CDR3 DNA reads TGTGCTAGTGGTTTGGGGATAGCGGGAGGGCCCTACAATGAGCAGTTCTTC.

V usage is TRBV5-4 and J usage is TRBJ1-1; the D is unclear. This CDR3 has 17 residues. Germline lookup yields CDR1 SGHNT and CDR2 YYREEE (reference sequence). Trimming took 3 bases from V and 4 from J, leaving 22 bases between them. The CDR3 region is CASSSLDRATVVTEAFF. The CDR3 bases are TGTGCCAGCAGCTCCTTAGATCGGGCGACGGTTGTCACTGAAGCTTTCTTT.

This clonotype has ten or more counts. This chain links TRBV20-1 with TRBJ2-1; a weak D match, TRBD2 (5 bases). Germline loops: CDR1 DFQATT, CDR2 SNEGSKA (reference sequence). The CDR3 is made up of 16 amino acids. Between the trimmed V and J ends, which lost 1 base and 0 bases, there was a span of 13 bases. CDR3 amino acids: CSARVSGVSSYNEQFF. As DNA, the CDR3 is TGCAGTGCTAGAGTTTCCGGGGTGAGCTCCTACAATGAGCAGTTCTTC.

This clonotype was counted a few times. The chain joins TRBV4-1 to TRBJ2-3; 7 nucleotides agree with TRBD2. V shed 4 bases and J 4 bases; nucleotides not matched to a gene: 5. The CDR3 covers 14 residues. Germline V lookup: CDR1 MGHRA, CDR2 YSYEKL. Here the CDR3 DNA reads TGCGCCAGCAGCCCAGGACTAGATCCAGATACGCAGTATTTT. Translated, it gives CASSPGLDPDTQYF.

This sequence joins TRBV5-6 and TRBJ2-6, with D hard to call. Germline V lookup: CDR1 SGHDT, CDR2 YYEEEE. Trimming shortened V by 3 bases and J by 2 bases, and 9 bases separated the two germline ends. This CDR3 region has 15 residues. CDR3 loop: CASSSTWPGANVLTF. DNA of the CDR3: TGTGCCAGCAGCTCGACATGGCCTGGGGCCAACGTCCTGACTTTC.

This clonotype appeared a few times. The V call is TRBV7-3, the J call TRBJ1-1; D is possibly TRBD1 (5 bases). Trimming pared 7 bases from V and 6 bases from J, leaving 18 bases between. Germline CDR1 SGHTA, CDR2 FQGTGA. The CDR3 covers 14 residues. The CDR3 DNA reads as TGTGCCAGCACCACCGGACACAACGGCGCTGAAGCTTTCTTT. Translating it yields CASTTGHNGAEAFF.

A few counts support this clonotype. V and J are TRBV12-3 or TRBV12-4 and TRBJ2-7; 8 nucleotides agree with TRBD1. This CDR3 is built from 16 residues. J was trimmed by 5 bases and V by 2 bases; bases with no gene match: 11. This chain's CDR3 is CASSLKGSGQGHEQYF. The CDR3 DNA reads as TGTGCCAGCAGTTTAAAAGGGAGTGGACAGGGCCACGAGCAGTACTTC.

V and J are TRBV5-1 and TRBJ2-4; D is unresolved. The V end lost 0 bases, the J end lost 7 bases, and 8 bases lay between the germline ends. From germline, CDR1 is SGHRS and CDR2 YFSETQ. The CDR3 sequence is 13 residues long. The CDR3 region is CASSLGATNIQYF. CDR3 nucleotide sequence: TGCGCCAGCAGCTTGGGTGCGACGAACATTCAGTACTTC.

This chain uses TRBV29-1 with TRBJ2-1; TRBD1 aligns across 10 bases. This CDR3 contains 11 residues. V lost 8 bases to trimming and J lost 9 bases; unmatched junction nucleotides: 4. CDR1 is SQVTM and CDR2 is ANQGSEA in the germline V gene. CDR3 bases: TGCAGCTCGGGACAGGGGATTGAGCAGTTCTTC. It codes for CSSGQGIEQFF.

This clonotype was detected ten times or more. The gene calls are TRBV20-1 and TRBJ2-2; 8 nucleotides match TRBD2. Germline V gives CDR1 DFQATT, CDR2 SNEGSKA (reference sequence). The V and J ends lost 5 bases and 3 bases, in that order; junction bases with no gene match: 2. This CDR3 contains 13 residues. CDR3 nucleotides: TGCAGTGCTGGGACTAGGGACACCGGGGAGCTGTTTTTT. Its translation is CSAGTRDTGELFF.

The J gene is TRBJ2-3, the V gene TRBV4-1; 13 bases align to TRBD2. The germline V gene has CDR1 MGHRA and CDR2 YSYEKL. Trimming cost V 4 bases and J 2 bases; bases outside gene matches: 12. This CDR3 has 19 amino acids. In nucleotides, the CDR3 is TGCGCCAGCAGCCGAACCACTAGCGGGGGGGCCAAAAACACAGATACGCAGTATTTT. Translation gives CASSRTTSGGAKNTDTQYF.